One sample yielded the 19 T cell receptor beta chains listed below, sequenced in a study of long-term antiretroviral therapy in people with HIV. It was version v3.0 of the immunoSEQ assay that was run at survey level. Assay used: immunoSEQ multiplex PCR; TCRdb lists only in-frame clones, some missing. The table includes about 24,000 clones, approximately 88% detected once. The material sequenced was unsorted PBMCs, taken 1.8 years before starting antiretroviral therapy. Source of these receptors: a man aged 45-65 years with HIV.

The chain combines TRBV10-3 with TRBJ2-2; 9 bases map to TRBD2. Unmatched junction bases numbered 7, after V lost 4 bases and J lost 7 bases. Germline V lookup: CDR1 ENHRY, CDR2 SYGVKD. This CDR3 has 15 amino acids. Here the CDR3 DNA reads TGTGCCATCAGTGTCCAGCGGGAGGCGGGCGGGGAGCTGTTTTTT. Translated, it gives CAISVQREAGGELFF.

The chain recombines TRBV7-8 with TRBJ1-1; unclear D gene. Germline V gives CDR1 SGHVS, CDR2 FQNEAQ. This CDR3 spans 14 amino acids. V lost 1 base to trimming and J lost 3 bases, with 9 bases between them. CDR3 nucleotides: TGTGCCAGCAGCTTAGAAGGCAGGCACACTGAAGCTTTCTTT. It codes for CASSLEGRHTEAFF.

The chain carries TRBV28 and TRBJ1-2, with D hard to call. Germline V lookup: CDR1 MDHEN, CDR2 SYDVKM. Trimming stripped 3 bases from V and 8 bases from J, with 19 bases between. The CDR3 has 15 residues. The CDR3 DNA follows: TGTGCCAGCAGTTTCCCCTCCAGAGGCGTGGGCGGCTACACCTTC. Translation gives CASSFPSRGVGGYTF.

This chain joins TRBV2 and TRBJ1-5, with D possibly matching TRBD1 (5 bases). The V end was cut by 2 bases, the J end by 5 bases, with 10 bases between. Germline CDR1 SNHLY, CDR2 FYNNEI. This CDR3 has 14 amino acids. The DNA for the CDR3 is TGTGCCAGCAGTGAACAGGGCGGAGATCAGCCCCAGCATTTT. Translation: CASSEQGGDQPQHF.

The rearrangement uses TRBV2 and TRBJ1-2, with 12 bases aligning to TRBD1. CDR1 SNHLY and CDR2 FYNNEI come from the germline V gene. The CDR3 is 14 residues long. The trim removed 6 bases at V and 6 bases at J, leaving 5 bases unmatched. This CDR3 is CASSRDRGRDGYTF. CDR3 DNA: TGTGCCAGCAGCAGGGACAGGGGGCGAGATGGCTACACCTTC.

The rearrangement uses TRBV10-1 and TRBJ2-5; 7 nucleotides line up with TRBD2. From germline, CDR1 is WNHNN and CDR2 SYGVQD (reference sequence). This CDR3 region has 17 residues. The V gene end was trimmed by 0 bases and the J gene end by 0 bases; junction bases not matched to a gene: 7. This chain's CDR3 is CASSESILAENQETQYF. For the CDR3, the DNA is TGCGCCAGCAGTGAGTCGATCCTAGCGGAAAACCAAGAGACCCAGTACTTC.

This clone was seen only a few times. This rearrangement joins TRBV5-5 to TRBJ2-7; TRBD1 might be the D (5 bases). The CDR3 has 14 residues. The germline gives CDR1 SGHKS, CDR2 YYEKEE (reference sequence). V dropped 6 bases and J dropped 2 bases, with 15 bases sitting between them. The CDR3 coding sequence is TGTGCCAGCACCTACAGGCTATTAACCTACGAGCAGTACTTC. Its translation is CASTYRLLTYEQYF.

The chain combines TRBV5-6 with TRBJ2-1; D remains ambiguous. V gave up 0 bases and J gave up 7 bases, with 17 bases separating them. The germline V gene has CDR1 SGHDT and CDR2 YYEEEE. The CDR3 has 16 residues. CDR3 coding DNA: TGTGCCAGCAGCTTGGGGGGTTCGACTGGAAAGAATGAGCAGTTCTTC. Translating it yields CASSLGGSTGKNEQFF.

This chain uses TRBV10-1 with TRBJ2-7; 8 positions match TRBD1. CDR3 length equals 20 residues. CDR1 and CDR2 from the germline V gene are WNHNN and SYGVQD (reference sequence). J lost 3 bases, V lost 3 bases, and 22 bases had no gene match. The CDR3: CASSDLHGTGPLTRSYEQYF. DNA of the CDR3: TGCGCCAGCAGTGACTTGCACGGGACAGGCCCTCTCACGCGGAGCTACGAGCAGTACTTC.

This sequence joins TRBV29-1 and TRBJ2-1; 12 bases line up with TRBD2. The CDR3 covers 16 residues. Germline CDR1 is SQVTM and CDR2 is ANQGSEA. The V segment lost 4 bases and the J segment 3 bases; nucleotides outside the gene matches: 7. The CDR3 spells CSVALATSGSYNEQFF. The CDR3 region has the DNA TGCAGCGTTGCCCTCGCGACTAGCGGGAGCTACAATGAGCAGTTCTTC.

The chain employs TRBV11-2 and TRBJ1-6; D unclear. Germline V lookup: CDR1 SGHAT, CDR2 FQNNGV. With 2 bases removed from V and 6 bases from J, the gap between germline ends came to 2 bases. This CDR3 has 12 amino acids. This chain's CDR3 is CASSLFNSPLHF. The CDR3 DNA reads TGTGCCAGCAGCTTATTTAATTCACCCCTCCACTTT.

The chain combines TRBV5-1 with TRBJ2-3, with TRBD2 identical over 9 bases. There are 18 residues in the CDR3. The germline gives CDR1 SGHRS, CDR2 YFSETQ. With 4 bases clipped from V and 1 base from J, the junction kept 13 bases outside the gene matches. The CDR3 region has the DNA TGCGCCAGCAGCCCGGAGGCTGCGGGGGGGCGCGGCACAGATACGCAGTATTTT. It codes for CASSPEAAGGRGTDTQYF.

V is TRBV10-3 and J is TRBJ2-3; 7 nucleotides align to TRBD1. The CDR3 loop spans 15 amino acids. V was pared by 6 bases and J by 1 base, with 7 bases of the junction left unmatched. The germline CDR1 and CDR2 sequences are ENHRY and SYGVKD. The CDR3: CAISDYGQGTDTQYF. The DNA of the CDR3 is TGTGCCATCAGCGATTACGGACAGGGCACAGATACGCAGTATTTT.

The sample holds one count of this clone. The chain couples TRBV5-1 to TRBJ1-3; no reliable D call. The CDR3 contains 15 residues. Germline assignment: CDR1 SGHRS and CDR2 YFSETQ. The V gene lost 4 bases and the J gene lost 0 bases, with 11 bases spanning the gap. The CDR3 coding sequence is TGCGCCAGCAGCAGCCCCGGAGGCTCTGGAAACACCATATATTTT. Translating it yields CASSSPGGSGNTIYF.

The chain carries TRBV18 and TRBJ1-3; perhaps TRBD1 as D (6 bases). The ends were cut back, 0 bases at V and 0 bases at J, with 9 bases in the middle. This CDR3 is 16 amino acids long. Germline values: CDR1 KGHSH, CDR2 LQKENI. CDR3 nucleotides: TGTGCCAGCTCACCACCCGGGACAACCTCTGGAAACACCATATATTTT. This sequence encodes CASSPPGTTSGNTIYF.

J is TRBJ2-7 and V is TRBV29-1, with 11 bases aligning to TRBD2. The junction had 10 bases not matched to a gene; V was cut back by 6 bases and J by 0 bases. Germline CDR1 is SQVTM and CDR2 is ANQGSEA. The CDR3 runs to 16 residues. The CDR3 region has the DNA TGCAGCGTCTCGGGACTAGCGGCCTTTAGCTCCTACGAGCAGTACTTC. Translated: CSVSGLAAFSSYEQYF.

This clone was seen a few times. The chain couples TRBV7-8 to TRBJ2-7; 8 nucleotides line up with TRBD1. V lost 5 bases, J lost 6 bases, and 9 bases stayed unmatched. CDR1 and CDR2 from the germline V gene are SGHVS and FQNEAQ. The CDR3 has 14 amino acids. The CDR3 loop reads CASSHTGGGGEQYF. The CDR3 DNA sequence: TGTGCCAGCAGCCACACAGGGGGTGGGGGCGAGCAGTACTTC. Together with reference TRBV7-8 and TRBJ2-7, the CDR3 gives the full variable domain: GAGVSQSPRYKVAKRGQDVALRCDPISGHVSLFWYQQALGQGPEFLTYFQNEAQLDKSGLPSDRFFAERPEGSVSTLKIQRTQQEDSAVYLCASSHTGGGGEQYFGPGTRLTVT.

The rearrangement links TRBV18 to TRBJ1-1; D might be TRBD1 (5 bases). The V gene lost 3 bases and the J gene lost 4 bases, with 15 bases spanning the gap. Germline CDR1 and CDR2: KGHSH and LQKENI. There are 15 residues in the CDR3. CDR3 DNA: TGTGCCAGCTCACCTACTAGACAGAGTCCCACTGAAGCTTTCTTT. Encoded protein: CASSPTRQSPTEAFF. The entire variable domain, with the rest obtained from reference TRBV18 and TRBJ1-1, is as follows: NAGVMQNPRHLVRRRGQEARLRCSPMKGHSHVYWYRQLPEEGLKFMVYLQKENIIDESGMPKERFSAEFPKEGPSILRIQQVVRGDSAAYFCASSPTRQSPTEAFFGQGTRLTVV.

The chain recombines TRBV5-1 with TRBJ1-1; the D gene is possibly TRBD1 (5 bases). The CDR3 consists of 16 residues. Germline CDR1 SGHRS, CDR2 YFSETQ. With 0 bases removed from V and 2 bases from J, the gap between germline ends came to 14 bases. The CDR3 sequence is CASSLGAGGANTEAFF. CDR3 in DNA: TGCGCCAGCAGCTTGGGAGCGGGCGGGGCTAACACTGAAGCTTTCTTT.